This T cell receptor beta chain was obtained from a study of Ad26.COV2.S vaccination and SARS-CoV-2 variants. Study context: This donor came from the COV1001 trial of Ad26.COV2.S. Dosing was one shot or two shots 56 days apart.

Clones were sequenced by immunoSEQ multiplex PCR, and TCRdb holds only the in-frame ones, with some missing. The data contain about 350,000 clones, about 85% of them singletons. Treatment of the sample: 15 to 20 received Ad26.COV2.S at low or high dose, single or two shots; about 5 received placebo; per-sample allocation not given. Day 63 following the first vaccine or placebo injection was when the samples were taken. A remark on this clone: The sample contains more than one DNA sequence encoding this CDR3.

Unmatched junction bases numbered 3, after V lost 2 bases and J lost 3 bases. This CDR3 contains 14 residues. CDR1 KGHSH and CDR2 LQKENI come from the germline V gene. The receptor comes from a person aged 18-65 years who received the Ad26.COV2.S COVID-19 vaccine or a placebo. The chain is built from TRBV18 and TRBJ1-2, with 7 bases identical to TRBD1. This material consisted of peripheral blood, taken in a trial of Ad26.COV2.S vaccine versus placebo. The CDR3 is CASSPGTADYGYTF. The CDR3 coding sequence is TGTGCCAGCTCACCAGGGACAGCGGACTATGGCTACACCTTC.